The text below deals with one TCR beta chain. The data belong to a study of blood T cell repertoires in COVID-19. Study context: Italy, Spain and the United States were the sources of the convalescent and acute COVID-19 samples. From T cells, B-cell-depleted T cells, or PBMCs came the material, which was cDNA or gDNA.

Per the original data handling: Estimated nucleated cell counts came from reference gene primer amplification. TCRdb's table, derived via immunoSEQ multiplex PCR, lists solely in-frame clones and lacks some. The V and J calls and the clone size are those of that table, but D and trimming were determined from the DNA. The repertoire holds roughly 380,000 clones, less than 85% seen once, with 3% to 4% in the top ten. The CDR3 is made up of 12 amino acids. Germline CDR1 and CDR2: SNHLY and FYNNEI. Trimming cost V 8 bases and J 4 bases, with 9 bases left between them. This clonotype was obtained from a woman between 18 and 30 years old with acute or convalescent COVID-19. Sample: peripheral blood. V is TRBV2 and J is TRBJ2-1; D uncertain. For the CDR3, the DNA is TGTGCCAGCTTTACAGTATACAATGAGCAGTTCTTC. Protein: CASFTVYNEQFF.